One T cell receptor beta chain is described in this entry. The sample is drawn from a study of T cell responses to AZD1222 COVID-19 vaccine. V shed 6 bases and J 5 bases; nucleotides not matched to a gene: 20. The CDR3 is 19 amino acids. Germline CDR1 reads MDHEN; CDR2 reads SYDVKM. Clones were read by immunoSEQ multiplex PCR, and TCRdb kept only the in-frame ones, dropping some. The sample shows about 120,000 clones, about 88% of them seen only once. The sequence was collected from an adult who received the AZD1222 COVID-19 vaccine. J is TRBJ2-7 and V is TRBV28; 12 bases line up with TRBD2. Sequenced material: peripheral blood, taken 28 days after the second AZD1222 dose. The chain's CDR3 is CASRSTGTFGLAGFNEQYF. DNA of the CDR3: TGTGCCAGCAGATCGACGGGGACATTTGGACTAGCGGGGTTCAACGAGCAGTACTTC.